The rows below give T cell receptor beta chains drawn from one sample of a study of cytomegalovirus exposure and HLA in healthy donors. Assay: immunoSEQ multiplex PCR; the TCRdb copy retains only in-frame clones and omits some. The sample records about 94,000 clones, 70% to 85% being singletons. The sequenced sample consisted of PBMCs. The receptors derive from a human donor in good health. Each CDR3 is given without its conserved first and last residue. The D gene is left open where the match is weak.

TRBV7-8 | . | ASSSGIGQF
TRBV9 | TRBD1 | ASSVAVTGGEQF
TRBV4-2 | . | ASSQGGGTGELF
TRBV5-4 | TRBD1 | ASSEQGRDNYGYT
TRBV5-6 | TRBD1 | ASRAARTGGAYEQY
TRBV6-5 | TRBD1 | ASSSRRQGDKNIQY
TRBV6-6 | TRBD2 | ASKKSGSPAGELF
TRBV5-1 | TRBD2 | ASVFGLAGSVGGDEQF
TRBV7-3 | TRBD1 | ASSLGTGGNTEAF
TRBV10-3 | TRBD1 | AISSQGAEYEQY
TRBV5-4 | . | ASSLGREKNYGYT
TRBV10-3 | . | AISESTAGRTDTQY
TRBV28 | TRBD1 | ASSGAGTGLDEQY
TRBV5-1 | TRBD1 | ASSPGDRGNTEAF
TRBV5-3 | . | ARNGVGQGNYGYT
TRBV10-3 | . | AIGDVGSYEQY
TRBV7-9 | TRBD1 | SSSTGGIEQY
TRBV30 | TRBD1 | AWTRDSYGYT
TRBV9 | . | ASSVGDGEVNEQF
TRBV7-2 | . | ASSSLQGRSGYT
TRBV4-1 | TRBD2 | ASSQERTSGGGETQY
TRBV29-1 | . | SVELRLLNTEAF
TRBV28 | TRBD1 | ASSSPGTVAGYT
TRBV7-2 | TRBD1 | ASSQRTGVVGYT
TRBV2 | . | ASSDRSNQPQH
TRBV6-5 | . | ASSPSPDRTVFQY
TRBV6-1 | TRBD1 | ASSEQGGYGYT
TRBV19 | TRBD1 | ASRDRVRGSPLH
TRBV27 | TRBD2 | ASSSQLAGTTGELF
TRBV14 | TRBD2 | ASSLPTSGGLYNEQF
TRBV2 | . | ASSDRVVQLRQPQH
TRBV6-1 | TRBD1 | ASRRDRSRTEAF
TRBV9 | . | ASSVASARGAYNEQF
TRBV6-5 | . | ASSREISGGNTIY
TRBV7-2 | . | ASSPLSPGNTIY
TRBV28 | TRBD2 | ASSPWTSGSREQY
TRBV19 | TRBD1 | ASSDRGSGNTIY
TRBV7-2 | TRBD2 | ASSSGLAGVYEQY
TRBV10-2 | . | ASRVGTAGVQTQY
TRBV6-1 | TRBD1 | ASRGTGRGNTIY
TRBV5-1 | TRBD2 | ASSIRTSGAFGGPQY
TRBV5-6 | TRBD2 | ASSPGGGSTTDTQY
TRBV12-5 | TRBD2 | ASGLPAAGGVSSYNEQF
TRBV5-5 | TRBD1 | ASSTGQGQETQY
TRBV27 | . | ASSAGGRATEAF
TRBV4-3 | TRBD2 | ASSQDLHSGRTDTQY
TRBV2 | . | AHKMAGAYNEQF
TRBV30 | TRBD2 | AWSVLAGALTGELF
TRBV7-6 | TRBD2 | ASSLVQREFGDTQY
TRBV6-5 | TRBD1 | ASRFRDSTGELF
TRBV19 | TRBD1 | ASTTVGQGAYQPQH
TRBV14 | . | ASSQTRGIRTGELF
TRBV5-5 | TRBD1 | ASSRQGVGRDTQY
TRBV20-1 | . | RARGGSTQY
TRBV4-1 | . | ASSQGSAYQY